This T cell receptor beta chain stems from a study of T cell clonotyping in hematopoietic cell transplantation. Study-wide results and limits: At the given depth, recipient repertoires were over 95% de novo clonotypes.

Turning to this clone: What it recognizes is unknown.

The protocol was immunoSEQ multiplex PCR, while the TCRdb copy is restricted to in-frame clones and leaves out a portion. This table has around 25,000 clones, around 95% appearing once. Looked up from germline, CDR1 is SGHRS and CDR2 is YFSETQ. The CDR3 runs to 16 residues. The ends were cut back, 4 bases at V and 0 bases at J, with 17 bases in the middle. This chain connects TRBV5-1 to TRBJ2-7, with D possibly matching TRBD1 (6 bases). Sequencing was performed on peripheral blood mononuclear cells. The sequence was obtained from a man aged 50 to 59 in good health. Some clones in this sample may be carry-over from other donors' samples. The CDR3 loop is CASSPSTGLSSYEQYF. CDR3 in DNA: TGCGCCAGCAGCCCATCTACAGGGTTGAGCTCCTACGAGCAGTACTTC.